This TCR beta chain was obtained from a study of breast tumors, draining lymph nodes, adjacent tissues. Study-wide results and limits: Compared with lymph nodes, tumors were less diverse; compared with nontumor tissue, more. Luminal-like breast cancer showed significantly greater tumor-nontumor repertoire similarity than basal-like breast cancer did. Findings are consistent with lymph node origin and intratumoral expansion of most tumor T cells. Tumor T cell lymph node origin was a supported hypothesis, not proven.

Each CDR3 protein gets one entry after TCRdb re-called the multiplex PCR reads with MiXCR. The sample includes 26,000 or so distinct CDR3 sequences, about 25% of them seen just once. There are many counts of this clonotype. Antigen unknown. The V and J ends lost 7 bases and 4 bases, in that order; junction bases with no gene match: 6. CDR3 length equals 14 residues. Germline CDR1 is LGHDT and CDR2 is YNNKEL (reference sequence). The specimen was breast tumor tissue. The TCR was taken from a female donor with breast cancer. Some clones in this sample may be carry-over from other donors' samples. The chain combines TRBV3-1 with TRBJ1-3; TRBD1 matches 8 bases. The CDR3 bases are TGTGCCAGCAAAACGACAGGGGACGGAAACACCATATATTTT. It codes for CASKTTGDGNTIYF.